These 2 T cell receptor beta chains share one sample of origin, sequenced in a study of TIL therapy for anti-PD-1-resistant metastatic lung cancer. Time point described: pre-treatment sample, taken before nivolumab and TIL therapy. The tumor samples were excised metastases, mostly pleural nodules or supraclavicular lymph nodes. The immunoSEQ assay was v3. Sequencing was performed with immunoSEQ multiplex PCR; in TCRdb, only in-frame clones are kept and a portion is missing. The sample has 95,000 or so clones, roughly 65% seen once; the top ten hold about a tenth. Source: tumor tissue, taken at baseline. These receptors were obtained from a person between 30 and 80 years old with non-small cell lung cancer.

This chain links TRBV3-1 (or the pseudogene TRBV3-2) with TRBJ2-3; weak D call: TRBD1 (5 bases). Germline CDR1 LGHDT, CDR2 YNNKEL (reference sequence). V was cut by 3 bases and J by 0 bases, with 13 bases left in between. The CDR3 sequence is 16 residues long. In DNA form, the CDR3 reads TGTGCCAGCAGCCAGCAGGGAAGGAGTAGCACAGATACGCAGTATTTT. Its translation: CASSQQGRSSTDTQYF.

The genes are TRBV6-5 and TRBJ2-2; no clear D. The CDR3 loop spans 14 amino acids. Germline CDR1 is MNHEY and CDR2 is SVGAGI. Trimming shortened V by 10 bases and J by 1 base, and 13 bases separated the two germline ends. CDR3: CATRLAENTGELFF. The CDR3 DNA reads as TGTGCCACCCGACTCGCGGAGAACACCGGGGAGCTGTTTTTT.